The next 17 T cell receptor beta chains were all read from a single sample in a study of T-cell reconstitution after alpha-beta-depleted transplantation in children. During its preparation, the TCRbeta library received unique molecular identifiers. TCRdb re-called the PCR reads with MiXCR, one entry per CDR3 protein. The sample has about 980,000 distinct CDR3 sequences, roughly 31% seen once; the top ten hold over 25%. The sample consisted of PBMCs, mostly from graft donor cells, taken 360 days after TCRalphabeta/CD19-depleted stem cell transplant. These receptors originate from a boy younger than two who had a stem cell transplant for SCID, so the T cells may come from the graft donor.

In this sample, this clonotype turned up a few times. The gene calls are TRBV4-3 and TRBJ2-3; 7 bases are shared with TRBD1. The V segment lost 1 base and the J segment 10 bases; nucleotides outside the gene matches: 5. The germline V gene has CDR1 LGHNA and CDR2 YSLEER. The CDR3 consists of 13 residues. CDR3 DNA sequence: TGCGCCAGCAGCCAAGTTACAGGGGCCCCGCAGTATTTT. Translation: CASSQVTGAPQYF.

This clonotype turned up a few times. The V gene is TRBV29-1, the J gene TRBJ2-7; TRBD1 is a possible D gene (6 bases). The CDR3 has 12 amino acids. Germline V gives CDR1 SQVTM, CDR2 ANQGSEA. Trimming pared 3 bases from V and 5 bases from J, leaving 11 bases between. CDR3 DNA sequence: TGCAGCGTTGACAAGGGGGTGGACGAGCAGTACTTC. Protein: CSVDKGVDEQYF.

This chain uses TRBV12-3 or TRBV12-4 with TRBJ2-7, with D possibly TRBD2 on 6 matching bases. V was trimmed by 6 bases and J by 2 bases, leaving 11 bases between them. The CDR3 length is 13 residues. The CDR3 loop is CASSTGLTYEQYF. The CDR3 DNA sequence: TGTGCCAGCAGCACGGGACTGACCTACGAGCAGTACTTC.

The chain joins TRBV4-1 to TRBJ1-1; D unclear. V was trimmed by 1 base and J by 3 bases, leaving 6 bases between them. CDR1 MGHRA and CDR2 YSYEKL come from the germline V gene. This CDR3 contains 13 residues. The CDR3 spells CASSQAVDTEAFF. CDR3 in DNA: TGCGCCAGCAGCCAAGCGGTGGACACTGAAGCTTTCTTT.

The chain carries TRBV20-1 and TRBJ1-5; D is possibly TRBD1 (6 bases). This CDR3 comprises 17 residues. Germline CDR1 reads DFQATT; CDR2 reads SNEGSKA (reference sequence). Trimming removed 3 bases from V and 2 bases from J, with 20 bases in between. The CDR3 is CSASLRAGVERNQPQHF. DNA for the CDR3: TGCAGTGCTAGCTTGAGGGCAGGGGTTGAACGCAATCAGCCCCAGCATTTT.

This clonotype was seen a few times. The rearrangement links TRBV7-9 to TRBJ1-2; D is perhaps TRBD1 (5 bases). Germline V gene sequence: CDR1 SEHNR, CDR2 FQNEAQ (reference sequence). The CDR3 runs 15 residues. V was clipped by 3 bases and J by 6 bases, with 17 bases between them. This CDR3 is CASSLWDGDRDGYTF. CDR3 DNA: TGTGCCAGCAGCTTGTGGGATGGAGACAGAGATGGCTACACCTTC.

The V and J genes are TRBV5-1 and TRBJ1-1; 9 nucleotides match TRBD1. The CDR3 loop spans 17 amino acids. CDR1 is SGHRS and CDR2 is YFSETQ in the germline V gene. V gave up 1 base and J gave up 5 bases; unmatched junction bases: 12. For the CDR3, the DNA is TGCGCCAGCAGCTTGCCCCGGACAGGGGCGGTCACAACTGAAGCTTTCTTT. Translation: CASSLPRTGAVTTEAFF. The entire variable domain, with the rest obtained from reference TRBV5-1 and TRBJ1-1, is as follows: KAGVTQTPRYLIKTRGQQVTLSCSPISGHRSVSWYQQTPGQGLQFLFEYFSETQRNKGNFPGRFSGRQFSNSRSEMNVSTLELGDSALYLCASSLPRTGAVTTEAFFGQGTRLTVV.

This clonotype was seen a handful of times. The chain uses TRBV29-1 and TRBJ1-1; D remains ambiguous. V was cut by 0 bases and J by 5 bases, with 13 bases left in between. The CDR3 is 14 amino acids. CDR1 and CDR2 (germline): SQVTM, ANQGSEA. CDR3: CSVEEVKGGTEAFF. CDR3 DNA sequence: TGCAGCGTTGAAGAGGTTAAAGGAGGGACTGAAGCTTTCTTT.

In its sample, this clonotype was seen a few times. V gene TRBV5-1 combines with J gene TRBJ2-7; the D is unclear. Trimming took 0 bases from V and 2 from J, leaving 15 bases between them. The CDR3 sequence is 16 residues long. Germline CDR1 reads SGHRS; CDR2 reads YFSETQ. The CDR3 nucleotides are TGCGCCAGCAGCTTGGATCCCCCGCCCACGGCCTACGAGCAGTACTTC. This encodes CASSLDPPPTAYEQYF.

This clonotype appeared a few times. The rearrangement uses TRBV5-1 and TRBJ2-3; D is unresolved. The CDR3 sequence is 13 residues long. V lost 3 bases and J lost 0, with 5 bases in between. Germline CDR1 is SGHRS and CDR2 is YFSETQ. CDR3 coding DNA: TGCGCCAGCAGCTCTATGAGCACAGATACGCAGTATTTT. It translates to CASSSMSTDTQYF. Full variable domain (rest looked up from reference TRBV5-1 and TRBJ2-3): KAGVTQTPRYLIKTRGQQVTLSCSPISGHRSVSWYQQTPGQGLQFLFEYFSETQRNKGNFPGRFSGRQFSNSRSEMNVSTLELGDSALYLCASSSMSTDTQYFGPGTRLTVL.

The chain carries TRBV12-3 or TRBV12-4 and TRBJ2-7; 7 bases are a match to TRBD1. V was clipped by 6 bases and J by 2 bases; unmatched bases: 4. The CDR3 extends over 13 amino acids. CDR3 DNA sequence: TGTGCCAGCAGGCAGACAGGGACCTACGAGCAGTACTTC. This sequence encodes CASRQTGTYEQYF.

This clonotype has only a few counts. The genes are TRBV7-2 and TRBJ2-7; TRBD2 matches 7 bases. Per the germline V gene, CDR1 is SGHTA and CDR2 is FQGNSA. The CDR3 runs 14 residues. The J segment lost 4 bases and the V segment lost 7 bases, leaving 10 bases of the junction unmatched. The DNA for the CDR3 is TGTGCCAGCACCCAGTGGTCGGGGGGATACGAGCAGTACTTC. Translating it yields CASTQWSGGYEQYF.

This sequence joins TRBV15 and TRBJ2-3, with 7 nucleotides matching TRBD2. The CDR3 length is 15 residues. Germline CDR1 is LNHNV and CDR2 is YYDKDF (reference sequence). The V gene end was trimmed by 5 bases and the J gene end by 2 bases; junction bases not matched to a gene: 7. This CDR3 is CATSRTSANTDTQYF. The CDR3, as DNA: TGTGCCACCAGCCGTACTAGCGCCAACACAGATACGCAGTATTTT.

The chain recombines TRBV20-1 with TRBJ1-2, with D possibly being TRBD1 (6 bases). The CDR3 runs to 15 residues. V was cut by 5 bases and J by 8 bases, with 24 bases left in between. Looked up from germline, CDR1 is DFQATT and CDR2 is SNEGSKA (reference sequence). This CDR3 reads CSAPHGSGTQWGYTF. The CDR3 DNA follows: TGCAGTGCTCCCCATGGGTCAGGGACACAGTGGGGCTACACCTTC.

V and J are TRBV7-9 and TRBJ1-2; D call uncertain. This CDR3 contains 14 residues. Trimming shortened V by 3 bases and J by 7 bases, and 15 bases separated the two germline ends. Germline V lookup: CDR1 SEHNR, CDR2 FQNEAQ (reference sequence). The CDR3 DNA sequence: TGTGCCAGCAGCTTTTCTGAGGCGAGGAGTGGCTACACCTTC. This sequence encodes CASSFSEARSGYTF.

The rearrangement joins TRBV2 to TRBJ2-7; 8 bases are a match to TRBD1. From germline, CDR1 is SNHLY and CDR2 FYNNEI. The CDR3 has 14 residues. The V segment lost 3 bases and the J segment 4 bases; nucleotides outside the gene matches: 5. CDR3 protein: CASSDQGQDYEQYF. DNA for the CDR3: TGTGCCAGCAGTGATCAGGGACAGGATTACGAGCAGTACTTC.

Points on this clonotype: One end of the junction does not line up with germline, which may come from a read error. The chain joins TRBV4-1 to TRBJ1-1, with 9 bases lining up with TRBD1. The CDR3 is 16 amino acids. Germline V gene data show CDR1 as MGHRA and CDR2 as YSYEKL. This CDR3 is CASRSYRGLLNTEVFF. Here the CDR3 DNA reads TGCGCCAGCAGGTCATACAGGGGGCTATTGAACACTGAAGTTTTCTTT.